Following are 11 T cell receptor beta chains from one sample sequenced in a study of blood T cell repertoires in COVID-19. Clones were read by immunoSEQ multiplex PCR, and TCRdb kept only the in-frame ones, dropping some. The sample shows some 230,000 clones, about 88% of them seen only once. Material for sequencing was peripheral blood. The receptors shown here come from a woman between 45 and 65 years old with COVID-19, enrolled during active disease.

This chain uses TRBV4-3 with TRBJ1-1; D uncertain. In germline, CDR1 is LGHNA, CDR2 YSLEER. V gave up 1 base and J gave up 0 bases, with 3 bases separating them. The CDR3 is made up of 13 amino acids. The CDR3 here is CASSQVVNTEAFF. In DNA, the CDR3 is TGCGCCAGCAGCCAAGTCGTGAACACTGAAGCTTTCTTT.

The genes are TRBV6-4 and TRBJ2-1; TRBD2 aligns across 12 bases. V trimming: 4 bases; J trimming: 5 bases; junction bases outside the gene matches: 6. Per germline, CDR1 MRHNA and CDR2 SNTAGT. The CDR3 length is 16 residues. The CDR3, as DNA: TGTGCCAGCAGTGTCACTAGCGGGGGGTCGGACAATGAGCAGTTCTTC. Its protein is CASSVTSGGSDNEQFF.

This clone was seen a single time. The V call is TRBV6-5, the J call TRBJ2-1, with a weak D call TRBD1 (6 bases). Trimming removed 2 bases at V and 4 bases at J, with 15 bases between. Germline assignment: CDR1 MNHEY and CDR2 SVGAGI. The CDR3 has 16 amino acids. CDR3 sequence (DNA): TGTGCCAGCAGTTACACCTCGTCGGGACATTACAATGAGCAGTTCTTC. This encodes CASSYTSSGHYNEQFF.

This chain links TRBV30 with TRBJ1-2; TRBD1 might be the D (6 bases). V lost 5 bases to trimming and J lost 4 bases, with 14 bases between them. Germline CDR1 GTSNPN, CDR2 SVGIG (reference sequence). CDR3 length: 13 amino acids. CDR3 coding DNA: TGTGCCTGGTCAATTCAGGGGTCCTATGGCTACACCTTC. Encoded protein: CAWSIQGSYGYTF.

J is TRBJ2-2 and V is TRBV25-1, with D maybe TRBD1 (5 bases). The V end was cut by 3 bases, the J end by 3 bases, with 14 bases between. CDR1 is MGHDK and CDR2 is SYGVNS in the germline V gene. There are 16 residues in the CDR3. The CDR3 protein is CASSDGLKGYTGELFF. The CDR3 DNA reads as TGTGCCAGCAGTGATGGGTTAAAGGGGTACACCGGGGAGCTGTTTTTT.

The CDR3 bases are TGTGCCAGCAGTCTCGGACTAGCGGATCGAGGTCACAATGAGCAGTTCTTC. Amino acid sequence: CASSLGLADRGHNEQFF. The J gene is TRBJ2-1, the V gene TRBV9; TRBD2 aligns across 10 bases. Germline V lookup: CDR1 SGDLS, CDR2 YYNGEE. Trimming cost V 5 bases and J 5 bases; bases outside gene matches: 13. This CDR3 has 17 residues.

CDR3 nucleotide sequence: TGCGCCAGCAGCGGTCGTCAGGGGGCCTACAATGAGCAGTTCTTC. This encodes CASSGRQGAYNEQFF. The chain joins TRBV5-1 to TRBJ2-1; 7 nucleotides line up with TRBD1. CDR3 length: 15 amino acids. Germline CDR1 reads SGHRS; CDR2 reads YFSETQ. Germline trimming cut 4 bases from V and 2 bases from J; bases unmatched to any gene: 6.

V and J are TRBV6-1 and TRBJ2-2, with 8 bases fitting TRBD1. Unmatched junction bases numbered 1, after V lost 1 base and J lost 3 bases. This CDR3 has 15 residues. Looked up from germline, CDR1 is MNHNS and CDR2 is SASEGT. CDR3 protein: CASSEGTGYTGELFF. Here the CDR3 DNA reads TGTGCCAGCAGTGAAGGGACAGGGTACACCGGGGAGCTGTTTTTT.

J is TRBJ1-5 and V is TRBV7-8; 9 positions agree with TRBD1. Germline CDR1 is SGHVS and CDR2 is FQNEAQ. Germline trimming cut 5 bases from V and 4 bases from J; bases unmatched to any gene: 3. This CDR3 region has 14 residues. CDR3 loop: CASSVGTGNQPQHF. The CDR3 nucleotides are TGTGCCAGCAGCGTTGGGACAGGGAATCAGCCCCAGCATTTT.

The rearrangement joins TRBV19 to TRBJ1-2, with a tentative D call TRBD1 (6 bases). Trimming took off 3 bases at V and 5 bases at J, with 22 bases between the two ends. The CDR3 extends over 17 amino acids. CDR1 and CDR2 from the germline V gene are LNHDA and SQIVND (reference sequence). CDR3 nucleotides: TGTGCCAGTAGTATCAATCCGGGAGGGGGACTGCGGTATGGCTACACCTTC. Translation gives CASSINPGGGLRYGYTF. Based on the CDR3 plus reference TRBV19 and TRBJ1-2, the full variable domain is DGGITQSPKYLFRKEGQNVTLSCEQNLNHDAMYWYRQDPGQGLRLIYYSQIVNDFQKGDIAEGYSVSREKKESFPLTVTSAQKNPTAFYLCASSINPGGGLRYGYTFGSGTRLTVV.

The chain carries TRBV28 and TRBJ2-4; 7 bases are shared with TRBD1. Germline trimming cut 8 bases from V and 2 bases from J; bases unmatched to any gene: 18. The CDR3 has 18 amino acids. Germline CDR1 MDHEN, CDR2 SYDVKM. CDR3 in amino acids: CASFTWRQGSRPKNIQYF. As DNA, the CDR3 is TGTGCCAGCTTTACGTGGAGACAGGGTTCGAGGCCCAAAAACATTCAGTACTTC.